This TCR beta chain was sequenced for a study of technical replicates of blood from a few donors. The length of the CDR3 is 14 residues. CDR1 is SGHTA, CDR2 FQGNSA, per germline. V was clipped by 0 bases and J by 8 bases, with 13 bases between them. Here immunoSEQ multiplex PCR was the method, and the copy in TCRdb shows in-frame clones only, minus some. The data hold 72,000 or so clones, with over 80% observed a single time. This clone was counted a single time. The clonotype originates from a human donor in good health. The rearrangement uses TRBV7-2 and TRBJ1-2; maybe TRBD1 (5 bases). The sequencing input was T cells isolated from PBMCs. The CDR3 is CASSLASDSGGYTF. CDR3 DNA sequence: TGTGCCAGCAGCTTAGCCAGTGACAGCGGGGGCTACACCTTC. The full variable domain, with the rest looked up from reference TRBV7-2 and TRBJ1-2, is GAGVSQSPSNKVTEKGKDVELRCDPISGHTALYWYRQSLGQGLEFLIYFQGNSAPDKSGLPSDRFSAERTGGSVSTLTIQRTQQEDSAVYLCASSLASDSGGYTFGSGTRLTVV.